The 18 T cell receptor beta chains reported below all come from one sample, sequenced in a study of cytomegalovirus exposure and HLA in healthy donors. Primers: 60 Vbeta forward and 13 Jbeta reverse. The repertoire was sequenced with immunoSEQ multiplex PCR; TCRdb's copy has only in-frame clones and lacks some. The sample carries about 160,000 clones, around four fifths recorded once. The specimen was PBMCs. The receptors stem from a man between 18 and 29 years old in good health and CMV-seropositive.

The chain employs TRBV10-3 and TRBJ1-1; possibly TRBD1 for D (5 bases). Between the trimmed V and J ends, which lost 0 bases and 5 bases, there was a span of 13 bases. CDR1 is ENHRY and CDR2 is SYGVKD in the germline V gene. The CDR3 spans 15 residues. The CDR3 coding sequence is TGTGCCATCAGTGAGTCGCAGGGCGGTGGAACTGAAGCTTTCTTT. Its protein product is CAISESQGGGTEAFF.

As for this clone: Other DNA variants within this sample encode the same CDR3. V usage is TRBV4-2 and J usage is TRBJ1-5; D may be TRBD1 (6 bases). V was shortened by 0 bases and J by 7 bases, with 19 bases between the two germline ends. The length of the CDR3 is 17 residues. Germline V gene lookup returns CDR1 LGHNA and CDR2 YNFKEQ. CDR3 amino acids: CASSQDVGTRGGQPQHF. The CDR3 DNA follows: TGTGCCAGCAGCCAAGACGTCGGGACCAGGGGTGGCCAGCCCCAGCATTTT.

The rearrangement links TRBV19 to TRBJ1-1; TRBD1 aligns across 8 bases. The ends lost 3 bases at V and 4 bases at J; junction bases unmatched: 7. CDR3 length: 15 residues. Looked up from germline, CDR1 is LNHDA and CDR2 is SQIVND (reference sequence). The CDR3 DNA reads as TGTGCCAGTAGTATCGATCCAGGGGGCCGCACTGAAGCTTTCTTT. This sequence encodes CASSIDPGGRTEAFF.

The chain couples TRBV5-6 to TRBJ1-1; D gene unclear. This CDR3 has 13 amino acids. CDR1 and CDR2 (germline): SGHDT, YYEEEE. The V end lost 6 bases, the J end lost 0 bases, and 9 bases lay between the germline ends. The CDR3 region is CASNRILNTEAFF. The CDR3 region has the DNA TGTGCCAGCAACAGAATACTGAACACTGAAGCTTTCTTT.

In this sample, this clone turned up a few times. Other DNA sequences from this sample encode an identical CDR3 as well. This sequence joins TRBV27 and TRBJ1-1; D may be TRBD1 (5 bases). Trimming removed 3 bases at V and 5 bases at J, with 10 bases between. The germline V gene has CDR1 MNHEY and CDR2 SMNVEV (reference sequence). This CDR3 region has 13 residues. The CDR3 bases are TGTGCCAGCAGTTTGTCTGGGGGGACTGAAGCTTTCTTT. It specifies CASSLSGGTEAFF.

CDR3 sequence reads: CASGSDRSGNTIYF. In DNA form, the CDR3 reads TGTGCTAGTGGTTCCGACAGGAGTGGAAACACCATATATTTT. This rearrangement joins TRBV12-5 to TRBJ1-3, with a weak D call TRBD1 (6 bases). V was pared by 4 bases and J by 3 bases, with 10 bases between. This CDR3 contains 14 residues. Germline V gene sequence: CDR1 LGHNT, CDR2 FRNRAP.

The chain carries TRBV28 and TRBJ1-5; no definite D call. Germline assignment: CDR1 MDHEN and CDR2 SYDVKM. The CDR3 runs 13 residues. V was trimmed by 7 bases and J by 9 bases, leaving 16 bases between them. This CDR3 reads CASTPGLRGPQHF. The CDR3 bases are TGTGCCAGCACCCCTGGTTTGAGAGGGCCCCAGCATTTT.

The genes are TRBV27 and TRBJ2-7, with TRBD1 as a possible D gene (5 bases). The germline V gene has CDR1 MNHEY and CDR2 SMNVEV (reference sequence). The CDR3 totals 14 residues. V dropped 4 bases and J dropped 0 bases, with 10 bases sitting between them. CDR3 amino acids: CASSYTGNSYEQYF. In DNA form, the CDR3 reads TGTGCCAGCAGTTATACAGGAAACTCCTACGAGCAGTACTTC.

The gene calls are TRBV12-5 and TRBJ1-5, with D unresolved. The CDR3 covers 13 residues. V was shortened by 9 bases and J by 5 bases, with 14 bases between the two germline ends. Germline values: CDR1 LGHNT, CDR2 FRNRAP. The chain's CDR3 is CASRGPGDQPQHF. DNA of the CDR3: TGTGCTAGCCGGGGTCCCGGAGATCAGCCCCAGCATTTT.

V gene TRBV4-2 combines with J gene TRBJ2-1; 7 bases agree with TRBD2. The trim removed 5 bases at V and 9 bases at J, leaving 7 bases unmatched. The germline V gene encodes CDR1 LGHNA and CDR2 YNFKEQ. The CDR3 extends over 13 amino acids. The CDR3 loop is CASSGSGGGEQFF. The CDR3 nucleotides are TGTGCCAGCAGCGGTTCGGGGGGAGGTGAGCAGTTCTTC.

This clone was recorded at least ten times. One junction end does not reproduce the germline sequence, and a read error may be involved. The V call is TRBV6-5, the J call TRBJ1-1; 7 bases match TRBD1. Germline V gene lookup returns CDR1 MNHEY and CDR2 SVGAGI. CDR3 size: 14 residues. CDR3 sequence (DNA): TGTGCCAGCAGCTACTACCCGGGACAGTCAAGAGCTTTCTTT. Residues: CASSYYPGQSRAFF.

This clone has only a few counts. The V and J genes are TRBV30 and TRBJ2-3; D is possibly TRBD1 (6 bases). Trimming left V 2 bases short and J 1 base short, with 10 bases between. This CDR3 comprises 14 residues. CDR1 GTSNPN and CDR2 SVGIG come from the germline V gene (reference sequence). The CDR3 sequence: CAWSQGHRTDTQYF. As DNA, the CDR3 is TGTGCCTGGAGTCAGGGACACCGCACAGATACGCAGTATTTT.

The chain links TRBV2 to TRBJ2-7, with D possibly being TRBD1 (6 bases). Trimming left V 2 bases short and J 3 bases short, with 14 bases between. This CDR3 spans 15 amino acids. Germline CDR1 and CDR2: SNHLY and FYNNEI. This chain's CDR3 is CASSEIGGQSYEQYF. The CDR3 nucleotides read TGTGCCAGCAGTGAAATTGGGGGACAAAGCTACGAGCAGTACTTC.

The genes are TRBV19 and TRBJ2-1; 12 bases are a match to TRBD2. The trim removed 6 bases at V and 11 bases at J, leaving 11 bases unmatched. CDR1 is LNHDA and CDR2 is SQIVND in the germline V gene (reference sequence). This CDR3 is 15 amino acids long. Here the CDR3 DNA reads TGTGCCAGTAGAACCGGACTAGCGGGAAACGACCAGCAGTTCTTC. Translating gives CASRTGLAGNDQQFF. Full variable domain (missing parts from reference TRBV19 and TRBJ2-1): DGGITQSPKYLFRKEGQNVTLSCEQNLNHDAMYWYRQDPGQGLRLIYYSQIVNDFQKGDIAEGYSVSREKKESFPLTVTSAQKNPTAFYLCASRTGLAGNDQQFFGPGTRLTVL.

The chain uses TRBV6-5 and TRBJ2-1; D unresolved. This CDR3 has 15 amino acids. V was pared by 1 base and J by 6 bases, with 13 bases between. Germline V gene sequence: CDR1 MNHEY, CDR2 SVGAGI. The CDR3 loop is CASSYLSRGPNEQFF. In DNA, the CDR3 is TGTGCCAGCAGTTACTTATCGCGCGGCCCCAATGAGCAGTTCTTC.

This clone showed up just a few times. J is TRBJ1-3 and V is TRBV2; D may be TRBD1 (6 bases). This CDR3 has 14 amino acids. V was shortened by 5 bases and J by 0 bases, with 8 bases between the two germline ends. Germline V lookup: CDR1 SNHLY, CDR2 FYNNEI. The CDR3 reads CASSTQGSGNTIYF. Here the CDR3 DNA reads TGTGCCAGCAGTACACAGGGCTCTGGAAACACCATATATTTT.

The chain carries TRBV2 and TRBJ2-7, with D maybe TRBD1 (6 bases). V was shortened by 11 bases and J by 2 bases, with 16 bases between the two germline ends. Germline V gives CDR1 SNHLY, CDR2 FYNNEI. The CDR3 is 13 amino acids. CDR3 in amino acids: CACRGWGPYEQYF. For the CDR3, the DNA is TGTGCCTGCCGTGGGTGGGGGCCCTACGAGCAGTACTTC.

This chain joins TRBV18 and TRBJ2-5, with D uncertain. The CDR3 consists of 15 residues. V was shortened by 3 bases and J by 1 base, with 12 bases between the two germline ends. CDR1 is KGHSH and CDR2 is LQKENI in the germline V gene. The CDR3 nucleotides are TGTGCCAGCTCACCCCTGTTCACTCTCCAAGAGACCCAGTACTTC. Its protein is CASSPLFTLQETQYF.